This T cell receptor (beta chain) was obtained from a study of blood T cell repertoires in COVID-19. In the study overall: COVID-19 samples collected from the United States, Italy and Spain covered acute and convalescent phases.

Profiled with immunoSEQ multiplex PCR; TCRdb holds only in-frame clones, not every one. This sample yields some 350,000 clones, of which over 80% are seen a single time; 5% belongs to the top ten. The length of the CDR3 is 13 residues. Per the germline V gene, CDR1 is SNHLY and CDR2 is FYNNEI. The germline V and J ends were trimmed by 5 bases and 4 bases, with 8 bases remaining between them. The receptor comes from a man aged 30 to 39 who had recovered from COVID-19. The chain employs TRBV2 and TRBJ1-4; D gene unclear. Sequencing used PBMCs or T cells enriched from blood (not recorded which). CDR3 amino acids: CASSSGYNEKLFF. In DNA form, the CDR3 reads TGTGCCAGCAGTTCGGGTTATAATGAAAAACTGTTTTTT.